The sequence of this TCR beta chain was determined in a study of blood T cell repertoires in COVID-19 (dated by TCRdb to about 2020). Regarding the complete study: The collaborator samples originated in the United States, Italy and Spain and spanned the acute and convalescent phases of COVID-19. Deeply sampled blood TCRbeta repertoires from subjects exposed to, actively infected with, or recovered from COVID-19 were included in the dataset. The sample metadata nearly always contained a de-identified subject ID, COVID-19 status, age in years and sex. Where HLA class I and class II types were available, the types were taken from metadata supplied by the sample provider, not from assay-based typing. The samples were drawn from the first 160 participants of the ongoing ImmuneRACE study and from some 1,300 subjects provided by 6 global collaborators. The material from the prospective study consisted of cDNA or gDNA derived from T cells, B-cell-depleted T cells, or PBMCs. A freely available public database, intended as a resource for researchers studying the immune response to SARS-CoV-2, is where the repertoires were released. Results the study describes overall, beyond this receptor: The amount of clinical and demographic metadata varied by source and participant and was provided uncurated.

In the case of this clone: This clone's antigen is unknown. Base qualities are not at hand, and no much larger clone is one base apart.

Whole blood was collected in K2EDTA tubes by collaborating institutions according to the institutions' own protocols. For TCRbeta analysis, collaborators shipped samples in one of three forms: frozen whole blood, isolated PBMCs, or DNA extracted from either of those sample types. TCRbeta CDR3 regions were amplified from genomic DNA by means of the immunoSEQ Assay, a bias-controlled multiplex PCR. The original pipeline was this. The number of nucleated cells in each sample was estimated by amplification of reference gene primers within the assay. To quantify the absolute abundance of each unique TCRbeta CDR3 rearrangement, sequence reads were collapsed and filtered. For each sample, productive Simpson clonality was calculated as the square root of Simpson's diversity index over productive rearrangements. This is the immuneACCESS table as TCRdb keeps it, with only in-frame sequences that have V and J called. A part of the clones is gone; compared with another copy, unresolved V genes explain less than half, and the rest is unexplained. Clone size and V and J calls were adopted from that table, with D and trimming inferred from the DNA. The sample contains 150,000 to 200,000 clones, 70% to 90% of them found a single time. The ten largest clones capture roughly 11% of the sample.

Sample: peripheral blood. The TCR comes from a human donor with active or convalescent COVID-19. The donor label of this sample is uncertain.

The DNA sequence is as follows: TGTGCCAGCAGCCACCGCCGGGACAGGGGGCGCTCTCCCACCGGCGGGGAGCTGTTTTTT. Its amino acids are CASSHRRDRGRSPTGGELFF. The sequence links TRBV3-1 (or the pseudogene TRBV3-2) to TRBJ2-2; 12 bases in the middle match TRBD1. From a lookup of the germline V gene (reference sequence), CDR1 and CDR2 are LGHDT and YNNKEL. The cysteine opens and the phenylalanine closes a CDR3 of 20 amino acids. The sequence is cut down to CDR3 DNA, 60 bases in frame from base 1. Ends trimmed: V by 3 bases, J by 7 bases; bases unmatched to a gene: 18.